One and the same sample provided the 21 T cell receptor beta chains below, sequenced in a study of T cells after yellow fever vaccination. One entry per CDR3 protein results from TCRdb running MiXCR on the 5' RACE reads. The profile shows about 130,000 distinct CDR3 sequences, about 6.9% of them singletons. Sequencing used CD4+ T cells sorted from PBMCs, obtained 10 days after the yellow fever booster vaccination. The receptors derive from a man aged 30 to 45 who received the YFV17D yellow fever vaccine.

The V call is TRBV3-1, the J call TRBJ2-2; unclear D gene. The CDR3 contains 17 residues. CDR1 LGHDT and CDR2 YNNKEL come from the germline V gene (reference sequence). Trimming took 2 bases from V and 3 from J, leaving 16 bases between them. The CDR3 DNA reads as TGTGCCAGCAGCCAATTCCCAGTCTCCCGATACACCGGGGAGCTGTTTTTT. This encodes CASSQFPVSRYTGELFF.

This clonotype was found a few times. The gene calls are TRBV7-8 and TRBJ2-5, with D possibly TRBD2 on 6 matching bases. From germline, CDR1 is SGHVS and CDR2 FQNEAQ. The CDR3 is 17 residues long. Trimming shortened V by 2 bases and J by 5 bases, and 21 bases separated the two germline ends. CDR3 sequence: CASSLSPGATARETQYF. For the CDR3, the DNA is TGTGCCAGCAGCTTAAGCCCGGGAGCGACGGCCCGGGAGACCCAGTACTTC.

In its sample, this clonotype was seen many times. The genes are TRBV6-2 or TRBV6-3 and TRBJ2-7, with TRBD2 as a possible D gene (6 bases). V dropped 5 bases and J dropped 9 bases, with 11 bases sitting between them. There are 11 residues in the CDR3. Germline V gene data show CDR1 as MNHEY and CDR2 as SVGEGT. CDR3 residues: CASSDVGGQYF. CDR3 nucleotides: TGTGCCAGCAGTGACGTGGGAGGGCAGTACTTC.

This clonotype was observed at least ten times. The genes are TRBV7-8 and TRBJ2-5; tentatively, D is TRBD2 (5 bases). Germline loops: CDR1 SGHVS, CDR2 FQNEAQ. This CDR3 comprises 15 residues. Trimming removed 2 bases from V and 0 bases from J, with 10 bases in between. Here the CDR3 reads CASSLKRWNQETQYF. In DNA, the CDR3 is TGTGCCAGCAGCTTAAAGCGGTGGAACCAAGAGACCCAGTACTTC.

This clonotype was counted many times. This chain uses TRBV7-9 with TRBJ2-2; D unresolved. The CDR3 loop spans 13 amino acids. The ends were cut back, 4 bases at V and 3 bases at J, with 6 bases in the middle. CDR1 and CDR2 (germline): SEHNR, FQNEAQ (reference sequence). CDR3 sequence (DNA): TGTGCCAGCAGCTCGGAGTACACCGGGGAGCTGTTTTTT. It translates to CASSSEYTGELFF. The full variable domain, with the rest looked up from reference TRBV7-9 and TRBJ2-2, is DTGVSQNPRHKITKRGQNVTFRCDPISEHNRLYWYRQTLGQGPEFLTYFQNEAQLEKSRLLSDRFSAERPKGSFSTLEIQRTEQGDSAMYLCASSSEYTGELFFGEGSRLTVL.

In its sample, this clonotype was seen many times. V and J are TRBV4-3 and TRBJ2-7; D is possibly TRBD1 (5 bases). This CDR3 is built from 15 residues. CDR1 LGHNA and CDR2 YSLEER come from the germline V gene. The V gene lost 2 bases and the J gene lost 0 bases, with 11 bases spanning the gap. CDR3 DNA sequence: TGCGCCAGCAGCCAATGGGGCCCAGGCTCCTACGAGCAGTACTTC. The encoded protein is CASSQWGPGSYEQYF.

This clonotype has a count of ten or more. The chain employs TRBV7-9 and TRBJ1-3; D may be TRBD1 (6 bases). Trimming cost V 3 bases and J 2 bases, with 14 bases left between them. CDR3 length: 16 residues. Germline assignment: CDR1 SEHNR and CDR2 FQNEAQ (reference sequence). The CDR3 sequence: CASSFIQGAAGNTIYF. The DNA of the CDR3 is TGTGCCAGCAGCTTCATACAGGGCGCTGCTGGAAACACCATATATTTT. The full variable domain, its missing parts supplied by reference TRBV7-9 and TRBJ1-3, is DTGVSQNPRHKITKRGQNVTFRCDPISEHNRLYWYRQTLGQGPEFLTYFQNEAQLEKSRLLSDRFSAERPKGSFSTLEIQRTEQGDSAMYLCASSFIQGAAGNTIYFGEGSWLTVV.

Many counts were recorded for this clonotype. V is TRBV28 and J is TRBJ2-5; 9 positions match TRBD2. CDR3 length: 15 residues. Looked up from germline, CDR1 is MDHEN and CDR2 is SYDVKM. V trimming: 5 bases; J trimming: 4 bases; junction bases outside the gene matches: 8. The CDR3 is CASSPPWTSAETQYF. In DNA form, the CDR3 reads TGTGCCAGCAGTCCGCCTTGGACTAGCGCAGAGACCCAGTACTTC. The full variable domain, its missing parts supplied by reference TRBV28 and TRBJ2-5, is DVKVTQSSRYLVKRTGEKVFLECVQDMDHENMFWYRQDPGLGLRLIYFSYDVKMKEKGDIPEGYSVSREKKERFSLILESASTNQTSMYLCASSPPWTSAETQYFGPGTRLLVL.

In its sample, this clonotype was seen many times. The CDR3 reads CSATAGAVGTQYF. CDR3 sequence (DNA): TGCAGTGCTACCGCGGGAGCGGTCGGTACGCAGTATTTT. The chain recombines TRBV20-1 with TRBJ2-3; 7 bases match TRBD2. V lost 4 bases, J lost 8 bases, and 9 bases stayed unmatched. The CDR3 contains 13 residues. Per germline, CDR1 DFQATT and CDR2 SNEGSKA (reference sequence).

This clonotype was seen only a few times. This chain joins TRBV11-2 and TRBJ2-1; the match to TRBD2 covers 7 bases. The CDR3 runs 16 residues. CDR1 and CDR2 (germline): SGHAT, FQNNGV. The ends lost 2 bases at V and 3 bases at J; junction bases unmatched: 7. In nucleotides, the CDR3 is TGTGCCAGCAGCTTATGGGGGGGGAAAAACTACAATGAGCAGTTCTTC. It is translated as CASSLWGGKNYNEQFF.

Of note for this clonotype: An end of the junction does not agree with germline; a read error may underlie this. The chain has TRBV20-1 and TRBJ2-1; 12 positions agree with TRBD2. Germline CDR1 is DFQATT and CDR2 is SNEGSKA (reference sequence). The CDR3 length is 16 residues. CDR3 region: CCASLLAGGPVHEQFF. CDR3 nucleotides: TGCTGTGCTAGCCTGCTAGCGGGAGGGCCGGTACATGAGCAGTTCTTC.

This clonotype was recorded a few times. This chain joins TRBV15 and TRBJ2-5; D is undetermined. CDR3 length: 14 amino acids. Deletions cut 3 bases from V and 2 bases from J, with 10 bases between. The V gene's germline CDR1 is LNHNV and CDR2 YYDKDF (reference sequence). CDR3 bases: TGTGCCACCAGCAGCCGACAAGGGCAAGAGACCCAGTACTTC. Amino acids: CATSSRQGQETQYF.

This clonotype was found many times. This chain links TRBV20-1 with TRBJ2-7; 7 bases match TRBD1. The CDR3 runs to 12 residues. Unmatched junction bases numbered 4, after V lost 3 bases and J lost 5 bases. Germline lookup yields CDR1 DFQATT and CDR2 SNEGSKA (reference sequence). CDR3 in amino acids: CSARGQMNEQYF. Here the CDR3 DNA reads TGCAGTGCTAGGGGACAGATGAACGAGCAGTACTTC.

The table lists this clonotype with many counts. The genes are TRBV3-1 and TRBJ1-1; the D is unclear. The CDR3 has 13 amino acids. Germline V lookup: CDR1 LGHDT, CDR2 YNNKEL (reference sequence). Trimming pared 1 base from V and 2 bases from J, leaving 5 bases between. CDR3 coding DNA: TGTGCCAGCAGCCAAGCCAGAAACACTGAAGCTTTCTTT. This encodes CASSQARNTEAFF.

At least ten counts were recorded for this clonotype. V usage is TRBV12-3 or TRBV12-4 and J usage is TRBJ1-6; TRBD1 matches at 10 bases. The length of the CDR3 is 15 residues. The trim removed 5 bases at V and 10 bases at J, leaving 8 bases unmatched. CDR3 DNA sequence: TGTGCCAGCAGTATCCACCGGGACAGGGGATCACCCCTCCACTTT. Amino acids: CASSIHRDRGSPLHF.

The chain recombines TRBV20-1 with TRBJ2-7; D may be TRBD2 (6 bases). Germline V gives CDR1 DFQATT, CDR2 SNEGSKA (reference sequence). The CDR3 has 16 residues. V shed 0 bases and J shed 3 bases, with 18 bases lying between them. The CDR3 region is CSARDGEAGPVYEQYF. The CDR3 nucleotides read TGCAGTGCTAGAGATGGGGAGGCAGGACCGGTCTACGAGCAGTACTTC.

J is TRBJ2-3 and V is TRBV7-9, with D possibly called TRBD1 or TRBD2 (5 bases each). CDR1 and CDR2 (germline): SEHNR, FQNEAQ (reference sequence). V lost 3 bases and J 4 bases, leaving 17 bases between the germline ends. This CDR3 has 16 amino acids. The CDR3 reads CASSFRDGNYPDTQYF. In nucleotides, the CDR3 is TGTGCCAGCAGCTTCCGGGACGGCAATTATCCAGATACGCAGTATTTT.

This chain uses TRBV6-2 or TRBV6-3 with TRBJ1-2; TRBD1 matches 8 bases. This CDR3 contains 16 residues. CDR1 MNHEY and CDR2 SVGEGT come from the germline V gene. Trimming cost V 7 bases and J 5 bases; bases outside gene matches: 15. CDR3 in amino acids: CASIDTGLDREYGYTF. For the CDR3, the DNA is TGTGCCAGCATAGACACCGGCCTGGACAGGGAGTATGGCTACACCTTC.

At least ten counts were recorded for this clonotype. The V and J genes are TRBV20-1 and TRBJ1-5; D remains ambiguous. With 3 bases removed from V and 1 base from J, the gap between germline ends came to 16 bases. CDR1 is DFQATT, CDR2 SNEGSKA, per germline (reference sequence). This CDR3 has 16 amino acids. CDR3 nucleotide sequence: TGCAGTGCTAGGACCGAGTGGGGAGCCAGCAATCAGCCCCAGCATTTT. This translates into CSARTEWGASNQPQHF.

This clonotype was picked up many times. The V gene is TRBV6-5, the J gene TRBJ2-5; TRBD2 matches at 8 bases. With 8 bases clipped from V and 6 bases from J, the junction kept 11 bases outside the gene matches. This CDR3 comprises 14 residues. Germline CDR1 is MNHEY and CDR2 is SVGAGI. The CDR3 sequence is CASSETGGPKTQYF. CDR3 nucleotide sequence: TGTGCCAGCTCCGAGACGGGAGGGCCGAAGACCCAGTACTTC.

Worth noting for this clonotype: A much larger clone differs by one base, so this may be a read error. This chain links TRBV20-1 with TRBJ2-2; 7 bases align to TRBD2. The V gene end was trimmed by 7 bases and the J gene end by 7 bases; junction bases not matched to a gene: 9. This CDR3 contains 13 residues. Per the germline V gene, CDR1 is DFQATT and CDR2 is SNEGSKA (reference sequence). The CDR3 sequence: CSGLTSSLGELFF. CDR3 bases: TGCAGTGGCCTGACTAGCTCTCTCGGGGAGCTGTTTTTT.